This TCR beta chain was captured in a study of blood T cell repertoires in COVID-19. Overall study context: From the United States, Italy and Spain came samples of acute and convalescent COVID-19. PBMCs, B-cell-depleted T cells, or T cells were the source of the cDNA or gDNA that made up the material.

In the authors' methods: Counts of nucleated cells, estimated from reference gene primer amplification, were obtained. Using immunoSEQ multiplex PCR, the repertoire was profiled, and TCRdb retains in-frame clones only, with some absent. From that table come the V and J calls and clone size; the DNA was used to work out D and trimming. The table includes under 300,000 clones, 75% to 90% detected once. V was shortened by 4 bases and J by 10 bases, with 11 bases between the two germline ends. The CDR3 is made up of 12 amino acids. CDR1 SSHAT and CDR2 FNYEAQ come from the germline V gene (reference sequence).

V gene TRBV7-7 combines with J gene TRBJ2-1, with D perhaps matching TRBD2 (6 bases). This TCR was recovered from a woman in her thirties or forties who had recovered from COVID-19. What was sequenced was peripheral blood. In DNA, the CDR3 is TGTGCCAGCAGCTCCGGGGGTGGGGAGCAGTTCTTC. As protein: CASSSGGGEQFF.